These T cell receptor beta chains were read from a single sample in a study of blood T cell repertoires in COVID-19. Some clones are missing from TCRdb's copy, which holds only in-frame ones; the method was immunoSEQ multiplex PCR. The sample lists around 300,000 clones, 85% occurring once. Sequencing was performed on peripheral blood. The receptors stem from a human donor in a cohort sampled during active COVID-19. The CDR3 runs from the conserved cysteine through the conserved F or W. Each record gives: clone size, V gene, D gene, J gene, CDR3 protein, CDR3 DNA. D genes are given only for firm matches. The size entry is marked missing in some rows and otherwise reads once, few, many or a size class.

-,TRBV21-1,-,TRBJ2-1,CASSKDRVGGLHEQFF,TGTGCCAGCAGCAAAGATAGAGTTGGAGGTCTCCATGAGCAGTTCTTC
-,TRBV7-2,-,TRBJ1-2,CASSEGGGYGYTF,TGTGCCAGCAGCGAGGGGGGGGGCTATGGCTACACCTTC
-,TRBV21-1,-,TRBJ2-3,CASSKGRLAGGPDYTDTQYF,TGTGCCAGCAGCAAAGGGCGACTAGCGGGAGGGCCGGACTACACAGATACGCAGTATTTT
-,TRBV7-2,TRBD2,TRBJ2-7,CASSSPTSGQLSYEQYF,TGTGCCAGCAGCTCCCCGACTAGCGGCCAACTCTCCTACGAGCAGTACTTC
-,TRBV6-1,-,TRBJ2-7,CASSEVYSYEQYF,TGTGCCAGCAGTGAAGTCTACTCCTACGAGCAGTACTTC
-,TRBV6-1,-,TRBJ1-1,CASSEQGQLNTEAFF,TGTGCCAGCAGTGAGCAAGGACAGCTAAACACTGAAGCTTTCTTT
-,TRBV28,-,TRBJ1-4,CASSLYGEKLFF,TGTGCCAGCAGTTTATACGGTGAAAAACTGTTTTTT
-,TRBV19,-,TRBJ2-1,CASSPQGTSPDNEQFF,TGTGCCAGTAGTCCCCAGGGTACCTCTCCCGACAATGAGCAGTTCTTC
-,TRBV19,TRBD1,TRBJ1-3,CASADRAIGNTIYF,TGTGCCAGTGCCGACAGGGCAATCGGAAACACCATATATTTT
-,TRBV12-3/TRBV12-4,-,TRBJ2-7,CASSPRSNYEQYF,TGTGCCAGCAGTCCCCGTAGTAACTACGAGCAGTACTTC
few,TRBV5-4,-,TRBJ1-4,CASSRGGGGEKLFF,TGTGCCAGCAGCCGCGGGGGAGGGGGTGAAAAACTGTTTTTT
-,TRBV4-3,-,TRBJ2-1,CASSQDRGRSYNEQFF,TGCGCCAGCAGCCAAGATCGAGGGAGGTCCTACAATGAGCAGTTCTTC
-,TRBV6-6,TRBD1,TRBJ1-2,CASSYRQGVNYGYTF,TGTGCCAGCAGTTACCGACAGGGGGTTAACTATGGCTACACCTTC
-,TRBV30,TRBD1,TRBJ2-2,CAWSADRVVSGELFF,TGTGCCTGGAGTGCTGACAGGGTAGTCTCCGGGGAGCTGTTTTTT
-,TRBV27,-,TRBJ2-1,CASSLYSSYNEQFF,TGTGCCAGCAGTTTATATAGCTCCTACAATGAGCAGTTCTTC